Listed below are T cell receptor beta chains from one sample, sequenced in a study of cytomegalovirus exposure and HLA in healthy donors. Clones were read by immunoSEQ multiplex PCR, and TCRdb kept only the in-frame ones, dropping some. The sample shows 90,000 to 95,000 clones, approximately 80% of them seen only once. Sequenced sample: PBMCs. The receptors were sampled from a man in his late teens or twenties in good health and CMV-seronegative. The CDR3 runs from the conserved cysteine through the conserved F or W. Each record gives: V gene, clone size, D gene, J gene, CDR3 DNA, CDR3 protein. The D gene is left open where the match is weak. Clone size is not always given. Where it is, it says once, few, many or a class for expanded clones.

v_call: TRBV18; clone_size: -; d_call: -; j_call: TRBJ2-3; cdr3_nt: TGTGCCAGCTCAGCACCCTGGGGGCGGGATACGCAGTATTTT; cdr3_aa: CASSAPWGRDTQYF
v_call: TRBV18; clone_size: -; d_call: TRBD1; j_call: TRBJ1-4; cdr3_nt: TGTGCCAGCTCACCACAGGGGACAGTTGATGAAAAACTGTTTTTT; cdr3_aa: CASSPQGTVDEKLFF
v_call: TRBV4-1; clone_size: -; d_call: TRBD2; j_call: TRBJ2-5; cdr3_nt: TGCGCCAGCAGCCAAGTCCTGGGACTAGAGTCGGAGACCCAGTACTTC; cdr3_aa: CASSQVLGLESETQYF
v_call: TRBV18; clone_size: -; d_call: -; j_call: TRBJ2-3; cdr3_nt: TGTGCCAGCTCACCAGGGACTCCGGGGGCAGATACGCAGTATTTT; cdr3_aa: CASSPGTPGADTQYF
v_call: TRBV2; clone_size: -; d_call: -; j_call: TRBJ1-6; cdr3_nt: TGTGCCAGCAGTGAAGCGCTCGGTGAAAATTCACCCCTCCACTTT; cdr3_aa: CASSEALGENSPLHF
v_call: TRBV27; clone_size: few; d_call: -; j_call: TRBJ1-2; cdr3_nt: TGTGCCAGCTCAGGGGTCACTAACTATGGCTACACCTTC; cdr3_aa: CASSGVTNYGYTF
v_call: TRBV4-2; clone_size: -; d_call: -; j_call: TRBJ2-3; cdr3_nt: TGTGCCAGCAGCCCCCCCCCGGGGTTAGATACGCAGTATTTT; cdr3_aa: CASSPPPGLDTQYF
v_call: TRBV13; clone_size: -; d_call: -; j_call: TRBJ1-2; cdr3_nt: TGTGCCAGCAGCTCAAAGAACCTAAACTATGGCTACACCTTC; cdr3_aa: CASSSKNLNYGYTF
v_call: TRBV11-2; clone_size: -; d_call: TRBD2; j_call: TRBJ2-3; cdr3_nt: TGTGCCAGCAGCTTAGGGGGGGGGACAGATACGCAGTATTTT; cdr3_aa: CASSLGGGTDTQYF
v_call: TRBV10-3; clone_size: -; d_call: TRBD2; j_call: TRBJ2-1; cdr3_nt: TGTGCCATCAGTGAGTCCACTAGCGGGGGGGGTGACAATGAGCAGTTCTTC; cdr3_aa: CAISESTSGGGDNEQFF
v_call: TRBV9; clone_size: -; d_call: -; j_call: TRBJ2-7; cdr3_nt: TGTGCCAGCAGCGTAGCTTTTAACTCCCTCTACGAGCAGTACTTC; cdr3_aa: CASSVAFNSLYEQYF
v_call: TRBV11-2; clone_size: -; d_call: -; j_call: TRBJ1-5; cdr3_nt: TGTGCCAGCAGCCCCACTCCTACAGGCAATCAGCCCCAGCATTTT; cdr3_aa: CASSPTPTGNQPQHF
v_call: TRBV5-5; clone_size: -; d_call: TRBD1; j_call: TRBJ2-3; cdr3_nt: TGTGCCAGCAGCTTGGGGACAGGGGGAGATACGCAGTATTTT; cdr3_aa: CASSLGTGGDTQYF
v_call: TRBV5-4; clone_size: -; d_call: -; j_call: TRBJ1-1; cdr3_nt: TGTGCCAGCAGTGGCGGGGGGGGCGCTGCTGAAGCTTTCTTT; cdr3_aa: CASSGGGGAAEAFF